The 8 T cell receptor beta chains given below trace back to one sample, sequenced in a study of blood T cell repertoires in COVID-19. Assay used: immunoSEQ multiplex PCR; TCRdb lists only in-frame clones, some missing. The data show 100,000 to 150,000 clones, with roughly 90% seen just once and roughly 1.1% held by the top ten. The sequenced sample consisted of peripheral blood. These receptors all stem from an elderly woman with acute or convalescent COVID-19.

This chain uses TRBV9 with TRBJ1-4, with D uncertain. Germline loops: CDR1 SGDLS, CDR2 YYNGEE. This CDR3 spans 15 amino acids. Trimming shortened V by 0 bases and J by 8 bases, and 14 bases separated the two germline ends. DNA for the CDR3: TGTGCCAGCAGCGTAGGTCCTGAGCGTGGCGAAAAACTGTTTTTT. This codes for CASSVGPERGEKLFF. The whole variable domain, remainder taken from reference TRBV9 and TRBJ1-4, is DSGVTQTPKHLITATGQRVTLRCSPRSGDLSVYWYQQSLDQGLQFLIQYYNGEERAKGNILERFSAQQFPDLHSELNLSSLELGDSALYFCASSVGPERGEKLFFGSGTQLSVL.

The chain links TRBV7-2 to TRBJ2-7, with D unresolved. Trimming shortened V by 4 bases and J by 3 bases, and 10 bases separated the two germline ends. This CDR3 contains 13 residues. Germline V CDR1 and CDR2: SGHTA, FQGNSA. Here the CDR3 DNA reads TGTGCCAGCAGCTCCGCCCCAGGCTACGAGCAGTACTTC. It specifies CASSSAPGYEQYF.

The V gene is TRBV6-5, the J gene TRBJ1-3, with D possibly TRBD1 on 6 matching bases. The V end was cut by 2 bases, the J end by 4 bases, with 15 bases between. Germline V gives CDR1 MNHEY, CDR2 SVGAGI. The CDR3 loop spans 16 amino acids. Written as DNA, the CDR3 is TGTGCCAGCAGTTACAAGCTAGGGGGACCCGGAAACACCATATATTTT. Translation: CASSYKLGGPGNTIYF.

The genes are TRBV18 and TRBJ1-6; D might be TRBD1 (6 bases). Looked up from germline, CDR1 is KGHSH and CDR2 is LQKENI. Trimming shortened V by 6 bases and J by 9 bases, and 18 bases separated the two germline ends. The CDR3 consists of 15 residues. CDR3 in amino acids: CASSLGQRASSPLHF. As DNA, the CDR3 is TGTGCCAGCTCTCTGGGACAACGGGCGTCTTCACCCCTCCACTTT.

The V gene is TRBV11-2, the J gene TRBJ2-7; 7 bases map to TRBD2. The CDR3 contains 15 residues. With 5 bases clipped from V and 5 bases from J, the junction kept 12 bases outside the gene matches. The V gene's germline CDR1 is SGHAT and CDR2 FQNNGV. The CDR3 bases are TGTGCCAGCAGCCTGGCTGGGGGGAGGGATGACGAGCAGTACTTC. It is translated as CASSLAGGRDDEQYF.

Points on this clone: At the DNA level, this CDR3 is encoded by other sequences in the same sample as well. The chain joins TRBV5-1 to TRBJ2-3; D uncertain. The germline V gene encodes CDR1 SGHRS and CDR2 YFSETQ. The CDR3 is 12 residues long. V dropped 2 bases and J dropped 3 bases, with 4 bases sitting between them. The DNA of the CDR3 is TGCGCCAGCAGCTTTCTTACAGATACGCAGTATTTT. It is translated as CASSFLTDTQYF.

V is TRBV5-1 and J is TRBJ2-1; D is undetermined. Trimming removed 5 bases at V and 0 bases at J, with 12 bases between. The V gene's germline CDR1 is SGHRS and CDR2 YFSETQ. The CDR3 consists of 15 residues. CDR3 sequence reads: CASRPEVNSYNEQFF. The CDR3 DNA sequence: TGCGCCAGCAGACCCGAGGTGAACTCCTACAATGAGCAGTTCTTC.

The rearrangement joins TRBV7-9 to TRBJ2-7; 7 bases are shared with TRBD2. This CDR3 is 14 amino acids long. Germline lookup yields CDR1 SEHNR and CDR2 FQNEAQ (reference sequence). V shed 4 bases and J 6 bases; nucleotides not matched to a gene: 9. The CDR3 spells CASSSGSGGREQYF. DNA of the CDR3: TGTGCCAGCAGCTCGGGTTCGGGGGGTCGCGAGCAGTACTTC.